This record looks at one T cell receptor (beta chain) sequence and its context. The sample originates from a study of technical replicates of blood from a few donors. V lost 3 bases and J lost 1; bases outside the gene matches: 2. The CDR3 is 14 residues long. Germline V CDR1 and CDR2: SGHVS, FNYEAQ. Generated by immunoSEQ multiplex PCR, the TCRdb table keeps only in-frame clones and is missing some. The sample contains roughly 52,000 clones, over 90% of which appear only once. The origin of this receptor is a human donor in good health. Some clones in this sample may be carry-over from other donors' samples. The sequenced sample consisted of PBMCs. The V and J genes are TRBV7-6 and TRBJ1-1; 7 positions agree with TRBD1. The CDR3 loop reads CASSLGQTNTEAFF. The CDR3 region has the DNA TGTGCCAGCAGCTTGGGACAGACGAACACTGAAGCTTTCTTT.